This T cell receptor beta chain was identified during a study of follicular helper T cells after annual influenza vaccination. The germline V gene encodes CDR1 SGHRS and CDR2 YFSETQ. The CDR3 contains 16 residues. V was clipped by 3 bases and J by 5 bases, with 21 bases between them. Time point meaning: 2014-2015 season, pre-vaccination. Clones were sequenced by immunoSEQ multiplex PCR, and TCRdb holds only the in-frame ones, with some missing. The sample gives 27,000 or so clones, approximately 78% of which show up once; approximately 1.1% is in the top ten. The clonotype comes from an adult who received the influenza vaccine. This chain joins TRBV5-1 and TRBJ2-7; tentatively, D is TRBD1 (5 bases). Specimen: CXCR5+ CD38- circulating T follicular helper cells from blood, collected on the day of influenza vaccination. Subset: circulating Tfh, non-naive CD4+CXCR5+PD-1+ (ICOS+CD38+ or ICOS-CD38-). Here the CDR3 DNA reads TGCGCCAGCAGCTCCCTGGAAGGCGCAGGGTTCCACGAGCAGTACTTC. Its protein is CASSSLEGAGFHEQYF.